The rows below give T cell receptor beta chains drawn from one sample of a study of blood T cell repertoires in COVID-19. The repertoire was sequenced with immunoSEQ multiplex PCR; TCRdb's copy has only in-frame clones and lacks some. The data contain roughly 150,000 clones, approximately 85% of them singletons. The sequencing input was peripheral blood. Source of these receptors: a woman aged 60 to 75 with COVID-19, enrolled during active disease. Each CDR3 is given without its conserved first and last residue. Fields, in order: V gene, clone size, CDR3 protein. For some rows the clone size is stated as once, few or many, or as a class when expanded; others skip it.

TRBV19	few	ASTPGWGLNNEQF
TRBV5-1	NA	ASSFRGENTEAF
TRBV28	NA	ASSLQGATDYGYT
TRBV18	once	ASSPWAAYNEQF
TRBV20-1	NA	SAWDREAF
TRBV10-3	NA	AIRDRRTEAF
TRBV30	NA	AWSGGQGGYT
TRBV19	NA	ATGTGYGYT
TRBV19	few	ASSLGQASGANVLT
TRBV6-5	NA	ASSYVQGRGNTIY
TRBV7-8	NA	ASSWRNSPLH
TRBV5-1	NA	ASSVAGGPGWNNEQF
TRBV4-1	NA	ASSQGWSKMNTEAF
TRBV3-1/TRBV3-2	NA	ASSLGGTNYGYT
TRBV4-2	NA	ASSQDQGGNYGYT
TRBV5-6	NA	ASSKGQGDTEAF
TRBV7-9	NA	SQGWGSTEAF
TRBV20-1	NA	SARITDTQY
TRBV10-3	NA	AIGGLDQPQH
TRBV7-2	once	ASSLVASGAYNEQF
TRBV5-1	NA	ASSLATGVEDYGYT
TRBV5-1	NA	ASSFTVSGANVLT
TRBV7-2	NA	ASSLRGQGALGEKLF
TRBV5-1	NA	ASSLLAGVETQY
TRBV21-1	NA	ASSKAGAGAGEKLF
TRBV7-3	NA	ASSPQGYTEAF
TRBV7-9	once	ASTPGGRDSPLH
TRBV7-3	NA	ASSLDGGAPNTEAF
TRBV6-1	NA	ASSEPSGSSYNEQF
TRBV14	NA	ASSPPVEVAGDYDEQF
TRBV18	NA	ASSPRGVNDRRETQY
TRBV30	few	AWTEGRGQEGYT
TRBV10-3	NA	AISQTRQGWDTEAF
TRBV12-3/TRBV12-4	NA	ASSLGQNTEAF
TRBV4-1	NA	ASSQATGTNYGYT
TRBV5-1	NA	ASSLVPEPGNTIY
TRBV4-1	NA	ASSPYEGGPGNTIY
TRBV5-4	NA	ASSLGGSLGNQPQH
TRBV2	few	ASRILGDSPLH
TRBV2	NA	ASRGAGGSSY
TRBV5-4	NA	ASSLVNRDTQY
TRBV2	once	ASSVGQFYGYT
TRBV29-1	NA	GASTGGSTEAF
TRBV7-3	NA	ASSLTGTGPGELF
TRBV11-3	NA	ASSSNIKSTLH
TRBV11-2	NA	ASTQGLYRATYGYT
TRBV11-2	NA	ASSSTSGSVGETQY
TRBV18	NA	ASLRDNQETQY
TRBV14	few	ASRLEGINSPLH
TRBV2	NA	ASEYPLTGGFEGHTDTQY
TRBV15	NA	ATSREGHDRGYGYT
TRBV7-2	few	ASSVAGTGKGEQY
TRBV5-1	once	ASSLSGTGNGYT
TRBV19	NA	ASNRGSTDTQY
TRBV12-5	NA	ASGLVLNTGELF
TRBV14	NA	ASSQDAGARTGELF
TRBV7-9	NA	ASSLSSLRSEKLF
TRBV6-5	NA	ASTTIQGQPQH
TRBV9	NA	ASSVEGPTEAF